This T cell receptor (beta chain) is drawn from a study of memory CD4+ T cells and cytomegalovirus serostatus. Study in general: This sample comes from healthy Belgian adults, about nine CMV seropositive, approximately 22 seronegative. Study-wide results and caveats: The CMV-associated TCR signature appears largely within the CD4+ memory repertoire.

Here immunoSEQ multiplex PCR was the method, and the copy in TCRdb shows in-frame clones only, minus some. Found here are 55,000 to 65,000 clones, about 81% of them singletons; the top ten hold 1% to 1.2%. Single viable CD3+CD4+CD8-CD45RO+ cells were sorted as the memory CD4+ T cells. Turning to this clone: No antigen is known for it.

This CDR3 is 11 amino acids long. Germline loops: CDR1 MDHEN, CDR2 SYDVKM. V lost 5 bases and J lost 7, with 8 bases in between. This TCR derives from an adult in good health and CMV-seronegative. The rearrangement joins TRBV28 to TRBJ1-1; no reliable D call. The sample comprised memory CD4+ T cells from blood. The CDR3 reads CASSQRLEAFF. In DNA, the CDR3 is TGTGCCAGCAGTCAACGACTTGAAGCTTTCTTT.